The sequence of this T cell receptor beta chain was determined in a study of cytotoxic CD8 clonotypes in ibrutinib-treated CLL. In the study overall: There were some 10 relapsed/refractory patients and around 15 treatment-naive patients, and approximately 17 were IGHV unmutated. Productive templates averaged about 260,000 per sample, and productive rearrangements 80,000 to 95,000. General study results and limits: Having risen at ibrutinib response, clonality had fallen back toward baseline by progression. Measured clonality at baseline was greater than in age-matched healthy donors and tracked with circulating CD8+ T-cell counts.

A word on this clone: Its antigen is currently unknown.

Trimming at V came to 1 base and at J to 4 bases, leaving 5 bases not matched to a gene. The CDR3 loop spans 15 amino acids. Per germline, CDR1 SGHRS and CDR2 YFSETQ. Only in-frame clones appear in the TCRdb table, and some are missing; sequencing was by immunoSEQ multiplex PCR. The sample shows roughly 200,000 clones, nearly 80% of them seen only once. The chain couples TRBV5-1 to TRBJ2-1; the match to TRBD2 covers 7 bases. Sequencing was performed on PBMCs, taken after 12 months of ibrutinib treatment. This TCR derives from a human donor with chronic lymphocytic leukemia. The CDR3 here is CASSLSNGRYNEQFF. As DNA, the CDR3 is TGCGCCAGCAGCTTGTCGAACGGGAGGTACAATGAGCAGTTCTTC.